Described below is a single T cell receptor (beta chain) sequence and its context. The target of this receptor is not known. No per-base quality is available; no much larger clone lies one base away. Reading the germline V gene gives CDR1 SGHAT and CDR2 FQNNGV. Spanning cysteine to phenylalanine, the CDR3 consists of 12 amino acids. Only the CDR3 portion is preserved as DNA: 36 bases, with reading frame beginning at the first base. V is clipped by 5 bases and J by 11 bases, and the sequence between their germline boundaries is 13 bases long. Systemically healthy Caucasian individuals from Russia, 35 to 50 in total and aged roughly 6 to 90 years, were included as donors. Each donor gave about 9.8 milliliters of peripheral blood, drawn into EDTA-treated Vacutainer tubes. Ficoll-Paque density-gradient centrifugation was used to isolate PBMCs, with at least 6.5 million obtained per sample. Total RNA, at least 6 micrograms per sample, was extracted from PBMCs with Trizol reagent. The percentages of naive CD45RAhigh/CD27high T cells were determined by flow cytometry on a PBMC aliquot from every donor.

This sample is part of a study of blood T cells in healthy people across ages (dated by TCRdb to the mid-2010s). In terms of the full investigation: In model experiments, template switching captured about one uniquely barcoded TCR beta cDNA molecule for every two T cells. Age-related changes in TCR beta repertoire diversity were measured in the study by deep sequencing normalized with unique cDNA molecular identifiers. The donors were divided into four age groups: young (average around 17 years), middle-aged (approximately 41), aged (approximately 62) and long-lived (about 79). To avoid experimental bias, donors of different ages were spread randomly across the sequencing lanes. Using the same blood draw, the study looked at two additional independent replicas of 1 million unique cDNA reads for two donors, one aged 18 to 30 and the other aged 80 or older.

Overall study results and their limits: The long-lived group showed more naive CD4+ T cells, fewer expanded clones and increased TCR diversity than the aged group, suggesting age selection. Estimates of total diversity based on one million sequenced T cells were considered lower bounds and underestimates. Because donor CMV infection status was unknown, age-related changes in expanded clonotypes were potentially confounded. A strong correlation was found between observed TCR beta diversity and the percentage of naive T cells measured by flow cytometry. Because profiling used bulk unsorted PBMCs, naive and antigen-experienced compartments could not be compared conclusively. Observed TCR beta diversity per million T cells fell roughly linearly with age, and a significant reduction was already apparent by age roughly 41.

The library was produced with 5' RACE. Sequencer: Illumina HiSeq 2500. A second PCR of roughly 6 to 11 cycles was performed with a sample-barcoded 5' primer and a J-beta primer mix. Each TCR beta cDNA molecule received a unique molecular identifier from a template-switch 5' adaptor carrying 12 random nucleotides. At least 2.5 million CDR3-containing paired-end reads were obtained from each sample. The Mint cDNA synthesis kit, primed by a TRBC-specific oligonucleotide, was used to synthesize first-strand cDNA from all RNA. All cDNA was treated with uracil-DNA glycosylase and then went through a first 18-cycle PCR with the universal primers M1SS and BC2_uni_R. On the study's bioinformatics: For normalization, 1 million high-quality reads, each with a distinct molecular identifier, were randomly selected from each sample. Instead of being binned into consensus sequences, reads with shared molecular identifiers were discarded. MiTCR, set to a Q25 quality threshold and the strictest error-elimination algorithm, was used for CDR3 identification, clonotype clustering and error correction. A nonparametric unseen species model using Euler transformation provided a lower-bound estimate of total TCR beta diversity. In TCRdb, the public reads were trimmed at Q25 with fastp and aligned with MiXCR, with productive beta chains retained. One record per CDR3 amino acid sequence lists the most common genes and DNA. The V and J calls and clone size come from TCRdb's table, not from the authors' own analysis. The sample profile shows hundreds of thousands of distinct CDR3 sequences; approximately 40% of them were found once. In total, the top ten clones hold 25% to 30% of the sample.

The sample consisted of blood. Rearrangement joined TRBV11-2 to TRBJ2-1; the D region possibly corresponds to TRBD1 (5 bases align). This receptor was obtained from a man older than 75 in good health. The nucleotide sequence reads TGTGCCAGCAGCCCCTCGCGGACAAAGCAGTTCTTC. It is translated as CASSPSRTKQFF.